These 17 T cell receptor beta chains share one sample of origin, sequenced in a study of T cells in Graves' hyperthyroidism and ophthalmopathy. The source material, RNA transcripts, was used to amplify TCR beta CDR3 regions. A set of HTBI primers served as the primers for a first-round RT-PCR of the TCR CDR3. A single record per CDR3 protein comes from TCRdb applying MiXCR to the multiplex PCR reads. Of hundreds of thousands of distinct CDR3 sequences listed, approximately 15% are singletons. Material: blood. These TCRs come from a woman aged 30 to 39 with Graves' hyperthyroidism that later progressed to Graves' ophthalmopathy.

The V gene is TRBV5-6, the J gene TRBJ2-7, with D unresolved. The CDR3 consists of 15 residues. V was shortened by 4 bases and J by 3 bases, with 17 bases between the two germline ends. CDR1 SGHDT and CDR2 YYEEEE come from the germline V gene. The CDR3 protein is CASSRSASQYYEQYF. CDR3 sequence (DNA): TGTGCCAGCAGCCGATCCGCGTCGCAGTACTACGAGCAGTACTTC.

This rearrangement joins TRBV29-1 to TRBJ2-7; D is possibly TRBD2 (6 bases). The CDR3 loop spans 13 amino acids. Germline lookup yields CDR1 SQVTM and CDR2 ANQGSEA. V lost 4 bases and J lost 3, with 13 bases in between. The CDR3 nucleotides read TGCAGCGTTGGGGGACTCTCCGGCTACGAGCAGTACTTC. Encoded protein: CSVGGLSGYEQYF.

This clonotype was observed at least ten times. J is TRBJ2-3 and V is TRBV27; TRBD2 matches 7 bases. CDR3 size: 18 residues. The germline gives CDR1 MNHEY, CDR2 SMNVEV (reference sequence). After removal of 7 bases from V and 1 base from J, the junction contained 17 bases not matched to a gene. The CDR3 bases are TGTGCCAGCATTGACCGGCGGGAGAAGTCGGTGGGCACAGATACGCAGTATTTT. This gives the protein CASIDRREKSVGTDTQYF.

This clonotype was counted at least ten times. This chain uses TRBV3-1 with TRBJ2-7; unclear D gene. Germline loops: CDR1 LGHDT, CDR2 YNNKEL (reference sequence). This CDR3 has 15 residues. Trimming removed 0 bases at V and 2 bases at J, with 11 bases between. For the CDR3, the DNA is TGTGCCAGCAGCCAAGAAAGGTTAAACCCCTACGAGCAGTACTTC. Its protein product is CASSQERLNPYEQYF.

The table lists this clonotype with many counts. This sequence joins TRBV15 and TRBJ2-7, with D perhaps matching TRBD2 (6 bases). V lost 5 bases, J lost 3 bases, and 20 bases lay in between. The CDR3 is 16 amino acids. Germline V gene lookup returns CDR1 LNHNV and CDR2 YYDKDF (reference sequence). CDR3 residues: CATSGLAQTEGYEQYF. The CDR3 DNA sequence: TGTGCCACCAGCGGATTAGCGCAAACGGAGGGCTACGAGCAGTACTTC.

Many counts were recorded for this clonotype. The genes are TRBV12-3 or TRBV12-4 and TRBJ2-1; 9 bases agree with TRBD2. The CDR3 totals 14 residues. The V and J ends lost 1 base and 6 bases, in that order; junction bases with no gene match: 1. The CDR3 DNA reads TGTGCCAGCAGTTTAGGCGGGAGGGCCAATGAGCAGTTCTTC. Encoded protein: CASSLGGRANEQFF.

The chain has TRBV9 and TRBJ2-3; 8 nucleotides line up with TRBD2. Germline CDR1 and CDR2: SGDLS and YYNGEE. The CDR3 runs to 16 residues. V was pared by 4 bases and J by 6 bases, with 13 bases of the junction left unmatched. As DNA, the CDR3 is TGTGCCAGCAGCCCCGGACTAGCTGCCAGATTCGATACGCAGTATTTT. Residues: CASSPGLAARFDTQYF. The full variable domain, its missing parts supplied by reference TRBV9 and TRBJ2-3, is DSGVTQTPKHLITATGQRVTLRCSPRSGDLSVYWYQQSLDQGLQFLIQYYNGEERAKGNILERFSAQQFPDLHSELNLSSLELGDSALYFCASSPGLAARFDTQYFGPGTRLTVL.

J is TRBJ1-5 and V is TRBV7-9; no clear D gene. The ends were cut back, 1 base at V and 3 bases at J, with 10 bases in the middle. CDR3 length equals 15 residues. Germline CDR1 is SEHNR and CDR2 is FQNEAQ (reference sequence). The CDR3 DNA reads TGTGCCAGCAGCTTAGTTGGGGAATACAATCAGCCCCAGCATTTT. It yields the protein CASSLVGEYNQPQHF.

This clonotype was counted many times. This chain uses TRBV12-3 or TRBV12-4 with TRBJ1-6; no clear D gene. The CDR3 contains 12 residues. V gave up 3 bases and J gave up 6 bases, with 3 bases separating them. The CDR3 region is CASSFSNSPLHF. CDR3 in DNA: TGTGCCAGCAGTTTTAGTAATTCACCCCTCCACTTT.

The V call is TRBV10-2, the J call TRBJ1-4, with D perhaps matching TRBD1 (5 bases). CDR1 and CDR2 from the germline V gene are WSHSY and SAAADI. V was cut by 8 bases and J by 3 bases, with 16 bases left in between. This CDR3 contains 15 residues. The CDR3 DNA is TGCGCCAGCCGGTCAACGGGGGTATCTAATGAAAAACTGTTTTTT. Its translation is CASRSTGVSNEKLFF.

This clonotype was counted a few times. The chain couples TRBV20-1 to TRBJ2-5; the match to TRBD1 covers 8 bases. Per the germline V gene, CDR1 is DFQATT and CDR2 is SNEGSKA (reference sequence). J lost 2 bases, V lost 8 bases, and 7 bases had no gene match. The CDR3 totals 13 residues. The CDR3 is CSSKRTGQETQYF. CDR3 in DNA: TGCAGTTCGAAACGGACAGGGCAAGAGACCCAGTACTTC.

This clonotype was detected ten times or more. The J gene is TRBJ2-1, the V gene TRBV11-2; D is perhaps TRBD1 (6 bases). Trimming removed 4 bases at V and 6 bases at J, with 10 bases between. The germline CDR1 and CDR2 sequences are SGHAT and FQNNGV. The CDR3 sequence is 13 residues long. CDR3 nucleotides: TGTGCCAGCAGCTCTACAGGGTCCAATGAGCAGTTCTTC. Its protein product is CASSSTGSNEQFF.

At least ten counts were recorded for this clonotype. CDR3 loop: CSVSGRDNEQFF. CDR3 nucleotides: TGCAGCGTTAGCGGGAGGGACAATGAGCAGTTCTTC. The chain recombines TRBV29-1 with TRBJ2-1, with TRBD2 identical over 10 bases. With 5 bases clipped from V and 5 bases from J, the junction kept 0 bases outside the gene matches. CDR3 length equals 12 residues. Germline assignment: CDR1 SQVTM and CDR2 ANQGSEA.

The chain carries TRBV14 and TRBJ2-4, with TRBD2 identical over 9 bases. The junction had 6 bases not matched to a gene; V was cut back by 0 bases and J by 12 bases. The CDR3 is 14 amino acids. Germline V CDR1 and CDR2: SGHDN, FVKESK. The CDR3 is CASSQDSGGRAQYF. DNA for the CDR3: TGTGCCAGCAGCCAAGATTCCGGCGGGAGGGCTCAGTACTTC.

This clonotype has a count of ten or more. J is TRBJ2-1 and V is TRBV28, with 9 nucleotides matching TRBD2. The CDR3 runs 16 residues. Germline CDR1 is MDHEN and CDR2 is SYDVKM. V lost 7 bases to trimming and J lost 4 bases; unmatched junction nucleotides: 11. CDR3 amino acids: CASTPSRTSAYNEQFF. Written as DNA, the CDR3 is TGTGCCAGCACCCCGAGCAGGACTAGCGCGTACAATGAGCAGTTCTTC.

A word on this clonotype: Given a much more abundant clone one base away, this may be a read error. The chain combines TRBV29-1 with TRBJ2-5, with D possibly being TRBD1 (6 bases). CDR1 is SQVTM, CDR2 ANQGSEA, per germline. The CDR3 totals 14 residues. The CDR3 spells CSAARSGVQESQYF. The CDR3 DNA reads TGCAGCGCCGCCCGGTCAGGGGTCCAAGAGAGCCAGTACTTC.

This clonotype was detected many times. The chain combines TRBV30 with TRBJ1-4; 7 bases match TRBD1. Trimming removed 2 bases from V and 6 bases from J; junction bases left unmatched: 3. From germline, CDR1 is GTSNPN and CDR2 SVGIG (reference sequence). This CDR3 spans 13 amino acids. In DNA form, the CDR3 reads TGTGCCTGGAGTCCCCAGGGGGATGAAAAACTGTTTTTT. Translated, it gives CAWSPQGDEKLFF.